The next 16 T cell receptor beta chains were all read from a single sample in a study of cytomegalovirus exposure and HLA in healthy donors. The study ran its PCR with 60 Vbeta and 13 Jbeta primers. Here immunoSEQ multiplex PCR was the method, and the copy in TCRdb shows in-frame clones only, minus some. Found here are around 140,000 clones, approximately 77% of them singletons; the top ten hold approximately 1.4%. Sequencing input: PBMCs. The receptors were sampled from a woman in her 40s in good health and CMV-seronegative.

This clone was seen once. The chain links TRBV6-1 to TRBJ2-7; D perhaps matches TRBD2 (7 bases). The CDR3 covers 15 residues. Germline V gives CDR1 MNHNS, CDR2 SASEGT. Deletions cut 7 bases from V and 3 bases from J, with 19 bases between. The CDR3 DNA reads as TGTGCCAGCACTCGCCGGGGGGCAGGGGACTACGAGCAGTACTTC. As protein: CASTRRGAGDYEQYF.

The rearrangement uses TRBV4-1 and TRBJ1-6, with 7 bases fitting TRBD1. V shed 4 bases and J 0 bases; nucleotides not matched to a gene: 3. There are 16 residues in the CDR3. CDR1 MGHRA and CDR2 YSYEKL come from the germline V gene. The CDR3 is CASSRQGGSYNSPLHF. CDR3 coding DNA: TGCGCCAGCAGCCGACAGGGAGGCTCCTATAATTCACCCCTCCACTTT.

This chain links TRBV15 with TRBJ1-4; D is possibly TRBD1 (5 bases). V lost 1 base and J 8 bases, leaving 11 bases between the germline ends. There are 14 residues in the CDR3. The germline V gene encodes CDR1 LNHNV and CDR2 YYDKDF (reference sequence). The CDR3 region has the DNA TGTGCCACCAGCAGAGGGGAGGGGAAGGAAAAACTGTTTTTT. Translated, it gives CATSRGEGKEKLFF.

The V and J genes are TRBV4-3 and TRBJ2-2; 8 positions match TRBD2. Germline V gene sequence: CDR1 LGHNA, CDR2 YSLEER. The CDR3 is 17 amino acids. The V and J ends lost 1 base and 8 bases, in that order; junction bases with no gene match: 12. The CDR3, as DNA: TGCGCCAGCAGCCAAGTGGCTCGAGCGGGGGAGCTAGGGGAGCTGTTTTTT. It encodes CASSQVARAGELGELFF.

The V call is TRBV2, the J call TRBJ2-3, with 10 bases aligning to TRBD1. The V segment lost 6 bases and the J segment 0 bases; nucleotides outside the gene matches: 6. Germline V gives CDR1 SNHLY, CDR2 FYNNEI. The CDR3 is 16 amino acids. The CDR3 is CASRGGTGVSTDTQYF. CDR3 nucleotides: TGTGCCAGCAGAGGAGGGACAGGGGTTAGCACAGATACGCAGTATTTT.

V is TRBV28 and J is TRBJ1-1; the D is unclear. Germline CDR1 reads MDHEN; CDR2 reads SYDVKM. The length of the CDR3 is 12 residues. Trimming cost V 1 base and J 7 bases, with 7 bases left between them. The CDR3, as DNA: TGTGCCAGCAGTTTATTAGCCTATGAAGCTTTCTTT. It codes for CASSLLAYEAFF.

Notes on this clone: Other DNA sequences in this specimen translate into the identical CDR3. The chain is built from TRBV6-6 and TRBJ2-7; TRBD2 matches at 7 bases. This CDR3 has 15 amino acids. Germline V gene lookup returns CDR1 MNHNY and CDR2 SVGAGI (reference sequence). V lost 0 bases, J lost 0 bases, and 2 bases stayed unmatched. Written as DNA, the CDR3 is TGTGCCAGCAGTTACTCGGGGGGGTACTCCTACGAGCAGTACTTC. Its translation: CASSYSGGYSYEQYF.

This chain connects TRBV2 to TRBJ1-4; D gene uncertain. The CDR3 is 18 residues long. From germline, CDR1 is SNHLY and CDR2 FYNNEI. The V end was cut by 7 bases, the J end by 2 bases, with 23 bases between. This CDR3 reads CASNFVWGVPLTNEKLFF. The CDR3, as DNA: TGTGCCAGCAATTTCGTATGGGGAGTTCCCCTCACTAATGAAAAACTGTTTTTT.

This chain connects TRBV27 to TRBJ2-3; perhaps TRBD2 as D (6 bases). The germline V and J ends were trimmed by 10 bases and 5 bases, with 10 bases remaining between them. Germline CDR1 reads MNHEY; CDR2 reads SMNVEV (reference sequence). This CDR3 region has 11 residues. This chain's CDR3 is CAKDGGDTQYF. In DNA, the CDR3 is TGTGCCAAGGACGGGGGAGATACGCAGTATTTT.

Ten or more counts support this clone. Other DNA sequences from this sample encode an identical CDR3 as well. The rearrangement links TRBV7-2 to TRBJ1-1; TRBD1 matches at 7 bases. The length of the CDR3 is 13 residues. V lost 11 bases to trimming and J lost 0 bases; unmatched junction nucleotides: 6. Germline CDR1 is SGHTA and CDR2 is FQGNSA. The CDR3 DNA is TGTGCCTCTAGGGGACAGTTGAACACTGAAGCTTTCTTT. Its translation is CASRGQLNTEAFF.

This chain joins TRBV29-1 and TRBJ1-1; 8 bases are shared with TRBD1. The V gene's germline CDR1 is SQVTM and CDR2 ANQGSEA. The CDR3 sequence is 13 residues long. J lost 1 base, V lost 6 bases, and 4 bases had no gene match. The CDR3 sequence: CSVDRGKNTEAFF. The DNA for the CDR3 is TGCAGCGTAGACAGGGGTAAGAACACTGAAGCTTTCTTT.

There are a few counts of this clone. The chain joins TRBV10-1 to TRBJ1-2, with TRBD1 matching 8 bases. The length of the CDR3 is 13 residues. Germline V gene data show CDR1 as WNHNN and CDR2 as SYGVQD (reference sequence). The junction had 7 bases not matched to a gene; V was cut back by 5 bases and J by 8 bases. CDR3 nucleotides: TGCGCCAGCAGTCGCGGACAGGGCTGGGGCTACACCTTC. This codes for CASSRGQGWGYTF.

The CDR3 DNA is TGTGCCAGCAGTTCGGGACAGGCCAATTTCTATGGCTACACCTTC. Its translation: CASSSGQANFYGYTF. J is TRBJ1-2 and V is TRBV28, with TRBD1 matching 8 bases. The CDR3 is 15 residues long. V lost 4 bases and J lost 4; bases outside the gene matches: 8. CDR1 and CDR2 from the germline V gene are MDHEN and SYDVKM.

This chain connects TRBV5-1 to TRBJ2-3; tentatively, D is TRBD2 (7 bases). V shed 0 bases and J shed 4 bases, with 15 bases lying between them. This CDR3 region has 16 residues. Per germline, CDR1 SGHRS and CDR2 YFSETQ. CDR3 sequence (DNA): TGCGCCAGCAGCTTGGTTGGGGGGGCCATGTCAGATACGCAGTATTTT. Amino acids: CASSLVGGAMSDTQYF.

The chain combines TRBV7-9 with TRBJ1-2; D is unresolved. The germline CDR1 and CDR2 sequences are SEHNR and FQNEAQ (reference sequence). With 3 bases removed from V and 4 bases from J, the gap between germline ends came to 21 bases. This CDR3 has 17 amino acids. The CDR3: CASSLQDSAFRPYGYTF. The CDR3 DNA is TGTGCCAGCAGCTTGCAGGATTCGGCATTTAGGCCCTATGGCTACACCTTC.

This chain uses TRBV5-1 with TRBJ2-7, with 7 bases matching TRBD1. V lost 4 bases and J lost 6; bases outside the gene matches: 4. This CDR3 has 12 amino acids. CDR1 and CDR2 from the germline V gene are SGHRS and YFSETQ. CDR3 residues: CASSKTGCEQYF. DNA of the CDR3: TGCGCCAGCAGCAAGACAGGGTGCGAGCAGTACTTC.